This T cell receptor beta chain comes out of a study of blood T cell repertoires in COVID-19. Study summary: Both acute and convalescent COVID-19 samples were obtained from the United States, Italy and Spain. In each case, the material was cDNA or gDNA derived from T cells, B-cell-depleted T cells, or PBMCs.

V lost 3 bases to trimming and J lost 7 bases; unmatched junction nucleotides: 7. This CDR3 spans 15 amino acids. CDR1 is SGHNT and CDR2 is YYREEE in the germline V gene (reference sequence). As processed by the authors: Amplification from reference gene primers served as the basis for estimated nucleated cell counts. TCRdb's copy holds only in-frame clones and misses some; the assay was immunoSEQ multiplex PCR. Clone size and the V and J calls come from that table; the DNA yielded D and trimming. Counted here are 190,000 or so clones, 88% occurring once; the ten biggest clones make up roughly 4%. Material for sequencing was peripheral blood. This chain joins TRBV5-4 and TRBJ2-1; 10 bases line up with TRBD2. This TCR was recovered from a woman under 40 with acute or convalescent COVID-19. DNA of the CDR3: TGTGCCAGCAGCTCGAGCGGGAGGGCCGGGAATGAGCAGTTCTTC. Amino acid sequence: CASSSSGRAGNEQFF.